This T cell receptor beta chain was sequenced for a study of T cell responses to AZD1222 COVID-19 vaccine. Study-wide results and caveats: In the spike-specific TCR repertoire, nearly half reportedly target unmutated variant regions. Across spike, vaccine-associated CD4 TCRs were found, dominant at 160-218 and 743-854.

Concerning this clone: Its antigen remains unidentified.

Sequencing used immunoSEQ multiplex PCR; TCRdb keeps in-frame clones, though not all of them. The sample includes more than 150,000 clones, 88% of them seen just once. The V end lost 3 bases, the J end lost 1 base, and 13 bases lay between the germline ends. Germline V gene sequence: CDR1 MGHRA, CDR2 YSYEKL. This CDR3 is 17 amino acids long. Sequences were derived from peripheral blood, sampled on day 0 of AZD1222 vaccination. This TCR was sampled from an adult in good health. The rearrangement joins TRBV4-1 to TRBJ1-6; D not certain. Here the CDR3 reads CASSHPPLGSYNSPLHF. CDR3 DNA: TGCGCCAGCAGCCACCCCCCATTGGGATCCTATAATTCACCCCTCCACTTT.